The entry below describes one T cell receptor beta chain. Trimming cost V 1 base and J 0 bases; bases outside gene matches: 8. Germline values: CDR1 SGHAT, CDR2 FQNNGV. The CDR3 runs 19 residues. This entry comes from a study of control samples from healthy donors and cancer patients. Sequencing used immunoSEQ multiplex PCR; TCRdb keeps in-frame clones, though not all of them. Here the sample spans about 250,000 clones, approximately 80% being singletons. The V gene is TRBV11-2, the J gene TRBJ2-5, with 13 positions matching TRBD2. Sequencing was performed on PBMCs. The sequence derives from a woman aged 60-70 years with lung cancer. CDR3 nucleotide sequence: TGTGCCAGCAGCTTAGGCAGGACTAGCGGGGGAGGGTACCAAGAGACCCAGTACTTC. It yields the protein CASSLGRTSGGGYQETQYF.